The source of this T cell receptor (beta chain) is a study of blood T cells in healthy people across ages. Using a J-beta primer mix together with a sample-barcoded 5' primer, a second PCR was run for roughly 7 to 11 cycles. The yield of each sample was at least 2.5 million CDR3-containing paired-end reads. Each CDR3 protein gets one entry after TCRdb re-called the 5' RACE reads with MiXCR. The sample consists of around 1,000,000 distinct CDR3 sequences, around two fifths of them appearing once. Study-wide results and limits: TCR beta diversity correlated strongly with naive T cell percentage. Naive CD4+ cell counts and diversity both ran higher in long-lived than in aged donors.

Germline lookup yields CDR1 ENHRY and CDR2 SYGVKD. After removal of 10 bases from V and 3 bases from J, the junction contained 6 bases not matched to a gene. The CDR3 contains 14 residues. In regard to this clonotype: The antigen is not known.

This clonotype was sampled from a man between 18 and 35 years old in good health. This rearrangement joins TRBV10-3 to TRBJ2-2; 9 positions agree with TRBD1. The sequencing sample was made of blood. CDR3 sequence reads: CATQTGGDTGELFF. DNA of the CDR3: TGTGCCACCCAGACAGGGGGTGACACCGGGGAGCTGTTTTTT.